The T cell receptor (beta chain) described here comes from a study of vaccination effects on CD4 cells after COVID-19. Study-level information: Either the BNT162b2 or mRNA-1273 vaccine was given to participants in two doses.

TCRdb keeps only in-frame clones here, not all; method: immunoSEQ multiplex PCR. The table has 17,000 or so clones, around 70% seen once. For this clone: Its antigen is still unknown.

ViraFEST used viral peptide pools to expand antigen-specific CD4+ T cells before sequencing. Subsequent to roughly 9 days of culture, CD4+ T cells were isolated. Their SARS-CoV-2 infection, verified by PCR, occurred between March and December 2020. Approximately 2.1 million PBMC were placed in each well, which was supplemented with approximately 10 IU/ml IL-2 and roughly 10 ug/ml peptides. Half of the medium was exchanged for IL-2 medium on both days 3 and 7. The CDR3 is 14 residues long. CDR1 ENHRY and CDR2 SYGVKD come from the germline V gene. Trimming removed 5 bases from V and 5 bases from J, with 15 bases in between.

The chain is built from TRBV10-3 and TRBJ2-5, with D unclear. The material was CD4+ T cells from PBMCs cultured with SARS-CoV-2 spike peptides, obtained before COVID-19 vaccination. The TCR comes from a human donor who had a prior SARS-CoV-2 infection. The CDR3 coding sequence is TGTGCCATCAGTTCAGAGTTAGGTGTGGAGACCCAGTACTTC. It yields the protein CAISSELGVETQYF.